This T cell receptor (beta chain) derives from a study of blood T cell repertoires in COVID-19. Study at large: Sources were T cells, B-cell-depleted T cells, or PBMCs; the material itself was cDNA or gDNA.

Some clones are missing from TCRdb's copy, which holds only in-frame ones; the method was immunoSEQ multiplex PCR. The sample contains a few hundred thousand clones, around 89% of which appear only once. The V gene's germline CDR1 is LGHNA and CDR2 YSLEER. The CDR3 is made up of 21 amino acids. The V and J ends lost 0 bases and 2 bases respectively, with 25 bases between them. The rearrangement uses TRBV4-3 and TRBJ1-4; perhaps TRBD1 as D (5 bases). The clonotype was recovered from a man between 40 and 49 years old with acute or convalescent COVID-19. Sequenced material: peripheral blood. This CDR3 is CASSQDLQTGTPFATNEKLFF. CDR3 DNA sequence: TGCGCCAGCAGCCAAGATCTCCAAACCGGGACTCCCTTTGCGACTAATGAAAAACTGTTTTTT.